This entry describes one T cell receptor (beta chain). V shed 8 bases, J shed 0 bases, and the junction held 12 bases outside the gene matches. This CDR3 region has 16 residues. Germline V gene sequence: CDR1 MGHDK, CDR2 SYGVNS. The treatment: roughly 18 received Ad26.COV2.S at low or high dose, single or two shots; 5 received placebo; per-sample allocation not given. Vaccine and placebo recipients were sampled on day 63 after the first injection. These data belong to a study of Ad26.COV2.S vaccination and SARS-CoV-2 variants. Clones were sequenced by immunoSEQ multiplex PCR, and TCRdb holds only the in-frame ones, with some missing. In the table there are roughly 350,000 clones, around 87% of which are singletons.

Sequencing was performed on peripheral blood, taken in a trial of Ad26.COV2.S vaccine versus placebo. The TCR originated in a person between 18 and 65 years old who received the Ad26.COV2.S COVID-19 vaccine or a placebo. The rearrangement joins TRBV25-1 to TRBJ2-7; 8 bases line up with TRBD2. The CDR3 region is CASFSGGAVISYEQYF. The CDR3 DNA follows: TGTGCCAGCTTCTCGGGAGGGGCAGTAATCTCCTACGAGCAGTACTTC.